Following are 3 T cell receptor beta chains from one sample sequenced in a study of T-cell memory formation after mild COVID-19. TCRdb passed the 5' RACE reads through MiXCR, listing each CDR3 protein once. Seen here are approximately 300,000 distinct CDR3 sequences, roughly 15% observed once, and the top ten hold more than 20%. Sequenced input: PBMCs or a T cell subset sorted from them (not recorded which). These TCRs come from a man younger than 35 who had mild COVID-19 (a few samples of this study predate the infection). Cell type and time point are not known.

This rearrangement joins TRBV5-1 to TRBJ2-7; 9 positions agree with TRBD2. The CDR3 runs 14 residues. Germline V CDR1 and CDR2: SGHRS, YFSETQ. J gave up 1 base and V 4 bases, and 3 bases lay outside the gene matches. CDR3 residues: CASSPLAGSYEQYF. The CDR3, as DNA: TGCGCCAGCAGCCCGCTAGCGGGGTCCTACGAGCAGTACTTC.

This clonotype came up a few times. V and J are TRBV2 and TRBJ2-1; D unresolved. Germline CDR1 reads SNHLY; CDR2 reads FYNNEI. The CDR3 consists of 10 residues. With 5 bases removed from V and 6 bases from J, the gap between germline ends came to 2 bases. The CDR3 DNA reads as TGTGCCAGCAGTATCAATGAGCAGTTCTTC. Translation gives CASSINEQFF.

The chain uses TRBV12-3 or TRBV12-4 and TRBJ2-2; possibly TRBD2 for D (5 bases). The CDR3 is 16 amino acids. The V end was cut by 6 bases, the J end by 0 bases, with 14 bases between. CDR3 region: CASRLSETANTGELFF. Written as DNA, the CDR3 is TGTGCCAGCAGACTTAGCGAGACCGCGAACACCGGGGAGCTGTTTTTT.